Following are 7 T cell receptor beta chains from one sample sequenced in a study of monozygotic twins with cystic fibrosis. Here immunoSEQ multiplex PCR was the method, and the copy in TCRdb shows in-frame clones only, minus some. Of approximately 24,000 clones detected, approximately 96% appear once; the ten largest clones hold approximately 3%. Sequenced input: blood. The receptor source for this set is a girl aged 2 to 9 with cystic fibrosis.

This rearrangement joins TRBV10-3 to TRBJ2-7; 8 nucleotides match TRBD2. The CDR3 has 16 residues. CDR1 and CDR2 (germline): ENHRY, SYGVKD. With V trimmed by 2 bases and J by 3 bases, 9 bases remained unmatched. The CDR3 here is CAISEAPGLGFYEQYF. CDR3 DNA: TGTGCCATCAGTGAGGCCCCGGGACTAGGGTTCTACGAGCAGTACTTC.

The V gene is TRBV7-9, the J gene TRBJ2-5; 9 bases align to TRBD2. This CDR3 comprises 15 residues. Trimming removed 2 bases from V and 5 bases from J; junction bases left unmatched: 6. Germline V gene data show CDR1 as SEHNR and CDR2 as FQNEAQ (reference sequence). The CDR3 sequence: CASSLTWLAGETQYF. The CDR3 DNA sequence: TGTGCCAGCAGCTTAACGTGGCTAGCGGGGGAGACCCAGTACTTC.

CDR3 sequence (DNA): TGTGCCAGCAGCTTAGGCAGGGTGGTCTTGGAGCCCCAGCATTTT. This sequence encodes CASSLGRVVLEPQHF. The chain recombines TRBV7-9 with TRBJ1-5; a weak D match, TRBD1 (5 bases). Germline V CDR1 and CDR2: SEHNR, FQNEAQ (reference sequence). Between the trimmed V and J ends, which lost 1 base and 8 bases, there was a span of 15 bases. The CDR3 extends over 15 amino acids.

This chain uses TRBV7-3 with TRBJ2-3; D call uncertain. The length of the CDR3 is 14 residues. V shed 2 bases and J shed 2 bases, with 8 bases lying between them. The germline gives CDR1 SGHTA, CDR2 FQGTGA. The CDR3 DNA follows: TGTGCCAGCAGCTTATCCCACACCACAGATACGCAGTATTTT. Its protein product is CASSLSHTTDTQYF. Full variable domain (outside the CDR3, taken from reference TRBV7-3 and TRBJ2-3): GAGVSQTPSNKVTEKGKYVELRCDPISGHTALYWYRQSLGQGPEFLIYFQGTGAADDSGLPNDRFFAVRPEGSVSTLKIQRTERGDSAVYLCASSLSHTTDTQYFGPGTRLTVL.

V is TRBV9 and J is TRBJ2-7; 9 bases map to TRBD1. The CDR3 length is 13 residues. Germline CDR1 reads SGDLS; CDR2 reads YYNGEE. V dropped 2 bases and J dropped 6; count of bases not matched to a gene: 3. The CDR3 DNA reads as TGTGCCAGCAGCGTGGGACAGGGTGGCGAGCAGTACTTC. Translated, it gives CASSVGQGGEQYF.

This chain joins TRBV6-1 and TRBJ1-1; D gene uncertain. Trimming removed 7 bases at V and 4 bases at J, with 7 bases between. CDR3 length equals 11 residues. Per the germline V gene, CDR1 is MNHNS and CDR2 is SASEGT. The CDR3 DNA reads as TGTGCCAGCAATCGTGTCACTGAAGCTTTCTTT. Residues: CASNRVTEAFF.

DNA of the CDR3: TGCGCCAGCAGCTTGGCCGACAAATATGGCTACACCTTC. It is translated as CASSLADKYGYTF. The V and J genes are TRBV5-1 and TRBJ1-2; D call uncertain. This CDR3 contains 13 residues. The V and J ends lost 0 bases and 5 bases respectively, with 8 bases between them. Germline CDR1 SGHRS, CDR2 YFSETQ.